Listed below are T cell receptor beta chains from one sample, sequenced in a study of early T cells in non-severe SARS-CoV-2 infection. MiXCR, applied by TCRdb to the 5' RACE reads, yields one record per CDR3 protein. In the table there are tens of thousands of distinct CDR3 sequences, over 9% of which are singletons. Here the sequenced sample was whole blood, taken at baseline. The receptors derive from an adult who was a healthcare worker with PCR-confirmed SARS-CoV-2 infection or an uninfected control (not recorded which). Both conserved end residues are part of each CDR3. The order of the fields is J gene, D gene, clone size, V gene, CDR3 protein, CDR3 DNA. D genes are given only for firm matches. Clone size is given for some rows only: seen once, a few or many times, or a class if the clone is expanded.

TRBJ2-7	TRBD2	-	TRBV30	CAWSEGLAGYEQYF	TGTGCCTGGAGTGAGGGACTAGCGGGGTACGAGCAGTACTTC
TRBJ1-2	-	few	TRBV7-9	CASSLGGSGSGYTF	TGTGCCAGCAGCTTAGGAGGAAGCGGAAGCGGCTACACCTTC
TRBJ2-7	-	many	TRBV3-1	CASSQDIGTGFTEQYF	TGTGCCAGCAGCCAAGATATCGGGACTGGATTTACAGAGCAGTACTTC
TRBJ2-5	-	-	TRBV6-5	CASSYGGGETQYF	TGTGCCAGCAGTTACGGGGGCGGTGAGACCCAGTACTTC
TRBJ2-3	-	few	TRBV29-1	CNGDRQDNTDTQYF	TGCAACGGAGACCGACAGGATAACACAGATACGCAGTATTTT
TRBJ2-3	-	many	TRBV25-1	CASNRGLAGSTDTQYF	TGTGCCAGCAACAGGGGGCTAGCGGGGAGCACAGATACGCAGTATTTT
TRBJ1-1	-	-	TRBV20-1	CSARPGTGAFF	TGCAGTGCTAGACCCGGGACCGGAGCTTTCTTT
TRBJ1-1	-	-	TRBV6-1	CASSEYPKEAEAFF	TGTGCCAGCAGTGAATACCCGAAGGAGGCTGAAGCTTTCTTT
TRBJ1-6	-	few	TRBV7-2	CASSLGAQRNSPLHF	TGTGCCAGCAGCTTAGGGGCGCAGCGGAATTCACCCCTCCACTTT
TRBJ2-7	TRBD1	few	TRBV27	CASSPLGTGLYEQYF	TGTGCCAGCAGCCCCCTCGGGACAGGGCTCTACGAGCAGTACTTC
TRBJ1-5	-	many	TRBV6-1	CASSDGSFQPQHF	TGTGCCAGCAGTGACGGTAGTTTTCAGCCCCAGCATTTT
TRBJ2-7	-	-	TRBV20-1	CSARAWDEGLPKQYF	TGCAGTGCTAGAGCATGGGACGAGGGATTACCGAAGCAGTACTTC
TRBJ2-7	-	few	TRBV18	CASSPPVGTYEQYF	TGTGCCAGCTCACCACCAGTAGGGACCTACGAGCAGTACTTC
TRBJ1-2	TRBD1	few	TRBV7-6	CASSPPGQGRFARGYTF	TGTGCCAGCAGCCCTCCGGGACAGGGGAGGTTTGCGCGGGGCTACACCTTC
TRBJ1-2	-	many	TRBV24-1	CATSDLEQGYGYTF	TGTGCCACCAGTGATTTGGAGCAGGGCTATGGCTACACCTTC
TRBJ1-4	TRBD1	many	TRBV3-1	CASSGRQGWGKLFF	TGTGCCAGCAGCGGTCGACAGGGTTGGGGAAAACTGTTTTTT
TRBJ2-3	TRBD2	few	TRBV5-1	CASSRAGSTDTQYF	TGCGCCAGCAGCCGAGCGGGGTCCACAGATACGCAGTATTTT
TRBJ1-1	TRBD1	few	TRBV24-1	CATERAGGTEAFF	TGTGCCACAGAACGGGCAGGGGGCACTGAAGCTTTCTTT
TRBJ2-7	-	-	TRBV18	CASSPNRDSYEQYF	TGTGCCAGCTCACCAAACCGGGACTCCTACGAGCAGTACTTC
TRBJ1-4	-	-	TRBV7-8	CASSLARGRSNEKLFF	TGTGCCAGCAGCTTAGCGAGGGGTCGGTCTAATGAAAAACTGTTTTTT
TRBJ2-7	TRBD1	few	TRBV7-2	CASSPRTGSHYEQYF	TGTGCCAGCAGCCCCCGGACAGGGTCCCACTACGAGCAGTACTTC
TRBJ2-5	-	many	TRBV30	CAWSVGVGMETQYF	TGTGCCTGGAGTGTAGGGGTGGGGATGGAGACCCAGTACTTC
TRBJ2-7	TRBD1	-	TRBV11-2	CASSTPGGDSYEQYF	TGTGCCAGCAGCACCCCAGGGGGCGACTCCTACGAGCAGTACTTC
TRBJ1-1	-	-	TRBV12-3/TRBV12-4	CASSPRTSEAFF	TGTGCCAGCAGTCCCCGGACATCCGAAGCTTTCTTT
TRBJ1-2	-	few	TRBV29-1	CSDKDSYGYTF	TGCAGCGACAAGGACAGCTATGGCTACACCTTC
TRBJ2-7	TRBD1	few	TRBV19	CASSPTGTGAYEQYF	TGTGCCAGTAGTCCAACCGGGACAGGGGCCTACGAGCAGTACTTC
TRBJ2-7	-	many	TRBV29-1	CSVEVTGSSEQYF	TGCAGCGTTGAAGTAACAGGGAGTAGCGAGCAGTACTTC
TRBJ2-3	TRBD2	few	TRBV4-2	CASSHNPGGSTDTQYF	TGTGCCAGCAGCCACAATCCGGGGGGTAGCACAGATACGCAGTATTTT
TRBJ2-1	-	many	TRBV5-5	CASTLFVGHEQFF	TGTGCCAGCACCTTGTTTGTAGGGCATGAGCAGTTCTTC
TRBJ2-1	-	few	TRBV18	CASSPPTRPDEQFF	TGTGCCAGCTCACCACCGACCCGCCCCGATGAGCAGTTCTTC
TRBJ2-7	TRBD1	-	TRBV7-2	CASSLARQGVDEQYF	TGTGCCAGCAGCTTAGCCCGACAGGGGGTAGACGAGCAGTACTTC